The rows below give T cell receptor beta chains drawn from one sample of a study of cytomegalovirus exposure and HLA in healthy donors. TCRdb's copy holds only in-frame clones and misses some; the assay was immunoSEQ multiplex PCR. Here the sample spans roughly 190,000 clones, about 84% being singletons. The sequenced material came from PBMCs. The receptors come from a woman aged 25 to 45 in good health and CMV-seropositive. CDR3s leave out the opening cysteine and the closing phenylalanine or tryptophan.

>11|TRBJ1-5|TRBV6-1
ASSVAHNQPQH
>13|TRBJ2-7|TRBV7-2
ASSLNPGGSYEQY
>13|TRBJ2-5|TRBV4-2
ASSPAVSGQETQY
>12|TRBJ1-3|TRBV28
ASGLTGYRNTIY
>12|TRBJ2-7|TRBV28
ASRGTGGAYEQY
>11|TRBJ2-7|TRBV7-6
ASSDRPSYEQY
>12|TRBJ2-3|TRBV11-3
ASSLSQSTDTQY
>12|TRBJ1-1|TRBV5-6
ASSFGTENTEAF
>11|TRBJ2-7|TRBV9
ASSEEGAGEQY
>10|TRBJ1-1|TRBV7-9
ASRPSGVEAF
>11|TRBJ1-2|TRBV6-5
ASSVDRGYGYT
>17|TRBJ1-1|TRBV5-6
ASSRRLDRGYNMNTEAF
>10|TRBJ1-5|TRBV6-6
ASESGVQPQH
>12|TRBJ1-1|TRBV19
ASSAPYGNTEAF
>14|TRBJ1-5|TRBV9
ASSVVTGDSNQPQH
>12|TRBJ2-5|TRBV5-6
ASYSGGATETQY
>14|TRBJ2-1|TRBV28
ASSSQRESTYNEQF
>9|TRBJ1-2|TRBV19
ASSPGSGYT
>11|TRBJ1-2|TRBV7-8
ASSLRSRQGYT
>12|TRBJ2-7|TRBV2
ASVMRQASYEQY
>13|TRBJ2-3|TRBV27
ASSAAAGGPDTQY
>14|TRBJ1-3|TRBV4-1
ASSQVGRPSGNTIY
>14|TRBJ1-4|TRBV7-9
ASSDSYRGRGEKLF
>10|TRBJ1-4|TRBV7-9
ASSADYEKLF
>13|TRBJ2-2|TRBV19
ASSSSGGNTGELF
>11|TRBJ1-1|TRBV21-1
ATPRQADTEAF
>13|TRBJ2-7|TRBV28
ASRPTGTGFYEQY
>14|TRBJ1-4|TRBV4-2
ASSQDGAGANEKLF
>11|TRBJ2-1|TRBV7-8
ASSLRVPNEQF
>12|TRBJ1-2|TRBV5-6
ASSVGQGDYGYT
>14|TRBJ1-5|TRBV5-4
ASSLGGHLSNQPQH
>12|TRBJ2-4|TRBV7-2
ASSPGGSKNIQY
>12|TRBJ2-1|TRBV4-3
ASSQDRQGHEQF
>10|TRBJ1-1|TRBV28
ASRYREGEAF
>13|TRBJ1-2|TRBV9
ASSPQSWTDYGYT
>11|TRBJ2-1|TRBV6-4
ASSAGGVNEQF
>14|TRBJ1-3|TRBV9
ASSAGTAHSGNTIY